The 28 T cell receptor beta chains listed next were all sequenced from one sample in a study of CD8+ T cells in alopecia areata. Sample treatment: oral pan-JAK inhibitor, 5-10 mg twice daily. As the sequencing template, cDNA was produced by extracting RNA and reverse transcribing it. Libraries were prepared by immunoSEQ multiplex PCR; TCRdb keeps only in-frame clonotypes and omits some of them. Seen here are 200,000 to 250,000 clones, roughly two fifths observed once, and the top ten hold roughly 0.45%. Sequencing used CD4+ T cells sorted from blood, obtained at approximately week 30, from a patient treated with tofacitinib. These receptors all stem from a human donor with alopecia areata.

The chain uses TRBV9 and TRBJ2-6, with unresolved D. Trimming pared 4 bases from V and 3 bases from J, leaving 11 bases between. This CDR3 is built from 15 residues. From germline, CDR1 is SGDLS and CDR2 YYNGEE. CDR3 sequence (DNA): TGTGCCAGCAGCATCTCGGGTGATGGGGCCAACGTCCTGACTTTC. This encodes CASSISGDGANVLTF.

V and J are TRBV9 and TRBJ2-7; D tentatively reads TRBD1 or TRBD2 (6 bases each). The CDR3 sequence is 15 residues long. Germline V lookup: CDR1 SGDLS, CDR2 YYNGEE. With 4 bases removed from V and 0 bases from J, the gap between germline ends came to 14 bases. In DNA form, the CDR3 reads TGTGCCAGCAGCACGCCCGGGGGCCTCTCCTACGAGCAGTACTTC. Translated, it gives CASSTPGGLSYEQYF.

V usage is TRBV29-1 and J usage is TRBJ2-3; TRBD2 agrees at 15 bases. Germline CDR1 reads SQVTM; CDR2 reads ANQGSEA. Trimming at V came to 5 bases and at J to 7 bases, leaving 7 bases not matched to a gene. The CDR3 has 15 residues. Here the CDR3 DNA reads TGCAGCGTTCCGGGACTAGCGGGAGGCGGAAATACGCAGTATTTT. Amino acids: CSVPGLAGGGNTQYF.

As DNA, the CDR3 is TGCGCCAGCAGCTTGGATCCAGGAGGTTACTATGGCTACACCTTC. The encoded protein is CASSLDPGGYYGYTF. The chain employs TRBV5-1 and TRBJ1-2, with D uncertain. V was cut by 0 bases and J by 3 bases, with 12 bases left in between. This CDR3 is built from 15 residues. Germline lookup yields CDR1 SGHRS and CDR2 YFSETQ.

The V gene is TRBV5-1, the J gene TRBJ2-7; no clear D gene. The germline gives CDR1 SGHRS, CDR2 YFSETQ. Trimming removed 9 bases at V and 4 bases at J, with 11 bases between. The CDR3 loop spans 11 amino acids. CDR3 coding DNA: TGCGCCACCGGGCCGGCATACGAGCAGTACTTC. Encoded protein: CATGPAYEQYF.

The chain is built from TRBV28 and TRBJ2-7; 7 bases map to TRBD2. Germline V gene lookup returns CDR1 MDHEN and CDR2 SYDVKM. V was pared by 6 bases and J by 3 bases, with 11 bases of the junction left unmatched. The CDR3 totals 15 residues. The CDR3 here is CASSSAGALNYEQYF. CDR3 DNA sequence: TGTGCCAGCAGCTCCGCGGGAGCCCTCAACTACGAGCAGTACTTC.

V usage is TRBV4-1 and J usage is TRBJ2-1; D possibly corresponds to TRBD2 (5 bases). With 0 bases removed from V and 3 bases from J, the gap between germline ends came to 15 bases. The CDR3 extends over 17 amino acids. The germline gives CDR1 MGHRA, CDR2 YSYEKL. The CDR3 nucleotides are TGCGCCAGCAGCCAAGACGGTGCGGGCAAGGGCTACAATGAGCAGTTCTTC. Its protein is CASSQDGAGKGYNEQFF.

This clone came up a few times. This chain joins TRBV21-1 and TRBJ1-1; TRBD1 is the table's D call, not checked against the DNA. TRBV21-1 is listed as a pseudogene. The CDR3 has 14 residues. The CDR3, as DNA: TGTGCCAGCAGCAGGGGGCGTGGGAACACTGAAGCTTTCTTT. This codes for CASSRGRGNTEAFF.

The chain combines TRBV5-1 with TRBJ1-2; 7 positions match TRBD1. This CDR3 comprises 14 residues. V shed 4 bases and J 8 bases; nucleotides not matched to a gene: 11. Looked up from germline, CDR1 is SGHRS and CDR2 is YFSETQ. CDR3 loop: CASSPGDSVRGYTF. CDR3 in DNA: TGCGCCAGCAGCCCGGGGGACAGTGTGAGAGGCTACACCTTC.

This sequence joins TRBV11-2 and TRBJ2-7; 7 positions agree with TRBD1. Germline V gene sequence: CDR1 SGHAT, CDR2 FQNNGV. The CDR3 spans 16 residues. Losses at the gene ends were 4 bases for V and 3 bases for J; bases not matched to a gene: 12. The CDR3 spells CASSSEVGQTYYEQYF. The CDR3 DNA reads TGTGCCAGCAGCTCCGAAGTGGGACAGACGTACTACGAGCAGTACTTC.

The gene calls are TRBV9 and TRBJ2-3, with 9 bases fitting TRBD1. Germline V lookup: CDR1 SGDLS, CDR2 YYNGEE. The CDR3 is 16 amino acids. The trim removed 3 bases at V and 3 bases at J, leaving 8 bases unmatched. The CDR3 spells CASSAQGQGGTDTQYF. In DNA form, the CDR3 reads TGTGCCAGCAGCGCCCAGGGACAGGGCGGAACAGATACGCAGTATTTT.

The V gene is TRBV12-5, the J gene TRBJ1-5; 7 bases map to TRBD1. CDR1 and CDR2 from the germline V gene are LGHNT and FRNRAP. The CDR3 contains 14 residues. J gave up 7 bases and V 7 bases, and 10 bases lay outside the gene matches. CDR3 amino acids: CASAQGEGAQPQHF. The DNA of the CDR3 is TGTGCTAGTGCCCAGGGGGAAGGGGCGCAGCCCCAGCATTTT.

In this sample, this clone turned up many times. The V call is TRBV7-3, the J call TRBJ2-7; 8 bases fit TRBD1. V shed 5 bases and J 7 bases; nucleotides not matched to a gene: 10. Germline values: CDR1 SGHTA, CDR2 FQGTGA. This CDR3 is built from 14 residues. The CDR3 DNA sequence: TGTGCCAGCAGCAGACAGGGGTCGACTAGGGAGCAGTACTTC. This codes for CASSRQGSTREQYF.

The CDR3, as DNA: TGTGCCAGCAGTTCCCTAGCGGGGCCAAAATACAATGAGCAGTTCTTC. Its translation is CASSSLAGPKYNEQFF. The V gene is TRBV6-5, the J gene TRBJ2-1; TRBD2 matches at 9 bases. V lost 4 bases to trimming and J lost 4 bases; unmatched junction nucleotides: 8. The CDR3 has 16 residues. Germline V gives CDR1 MNHEY, CDR2 SVGAGI.

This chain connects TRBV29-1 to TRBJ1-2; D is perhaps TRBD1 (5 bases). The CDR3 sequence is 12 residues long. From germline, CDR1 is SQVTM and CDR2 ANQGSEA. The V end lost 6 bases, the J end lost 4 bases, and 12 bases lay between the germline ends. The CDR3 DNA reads TGCAGCGTCCCCAACGGGGGCTATGGCTACACCTTC. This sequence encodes CSVPNGGYGYTF. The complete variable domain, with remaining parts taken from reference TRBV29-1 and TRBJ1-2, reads SAVISQKPSRDICQRGTSLTIQCQVDSQVTMMFWYRQQPGQSLTLIATANQGSEATYESGFVIDKFPISRPNLTFSTLTVSNMSPEDSSIYLCSVPNGGYGYTFGSGTRLTVV.

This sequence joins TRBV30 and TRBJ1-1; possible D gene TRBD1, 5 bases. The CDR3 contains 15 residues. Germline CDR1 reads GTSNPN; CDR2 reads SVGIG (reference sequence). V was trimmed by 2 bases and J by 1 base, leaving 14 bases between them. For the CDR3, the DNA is TGTGCCTGGAGTAGGGACTCCCGGGGGAACACTGAAGCTTTCTTT. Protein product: CAWSRDSRGNTEAFF.

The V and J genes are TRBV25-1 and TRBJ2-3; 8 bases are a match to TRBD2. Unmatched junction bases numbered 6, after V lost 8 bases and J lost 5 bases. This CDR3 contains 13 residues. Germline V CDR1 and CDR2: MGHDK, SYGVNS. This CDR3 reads CASGGLGLDTQYF. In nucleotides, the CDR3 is TGTGCCAGCGGGGGACTAGGTCTAGATACGCAGTATTTT.

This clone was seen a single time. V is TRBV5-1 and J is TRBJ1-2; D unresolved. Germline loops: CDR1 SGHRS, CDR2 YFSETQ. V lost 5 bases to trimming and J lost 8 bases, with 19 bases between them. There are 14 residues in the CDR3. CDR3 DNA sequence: TGCGCCAGCAGAAGTAGTAGGGCCTTGTTCGGCTACACCTTC. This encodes CASRSSRALFGYTF.

The CDR3 nucleotides read TGTGCCTGGAGTGTAGAAGTCGTGGGAGAAAAACTGTTTTTT. This translates into CAWSVEVVGEKLFF. The chain carries TRBV30 and TRBJ1-4; D call uncertain. The CDR3 is made up of 14 amino acids. Germline CDR1 reads GTSNPN; CDR2 reads SVGIG (reference sequence). Trimming cost V 0 bases and J 8 bases, with 13 bases left between them.

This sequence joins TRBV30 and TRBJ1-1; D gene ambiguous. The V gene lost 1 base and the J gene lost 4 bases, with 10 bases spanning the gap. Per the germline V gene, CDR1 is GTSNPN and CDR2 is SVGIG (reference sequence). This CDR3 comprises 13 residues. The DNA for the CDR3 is TGTGCCTGGAGTGCGACAAGGTCCACTGAAGCTTTCTTT. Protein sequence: CAWSATRSTEAFF.

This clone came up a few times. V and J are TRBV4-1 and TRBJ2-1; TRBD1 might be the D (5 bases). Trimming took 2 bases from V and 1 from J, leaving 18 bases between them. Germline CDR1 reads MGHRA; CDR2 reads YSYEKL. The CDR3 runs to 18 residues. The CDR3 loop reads CASSQNPNRSRSYNEQFF. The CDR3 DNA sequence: TGCGCCAGCAGCCAAAATCCAAACAGGTCCAGGTCCTACAATGAGCAGTTCTTC.

The CDR3 coding sequence is TGTGCCATCAGTGAAAGACAGGACAGCACAGATACGCAGTATTTT. Amino acids: CAISERQDSTDTQYF. This chain joins TRBV10-3 and TRBJ2-3; tentative D call: TRBD1 (6 bases). This CDR3 has 15 amino acids. Trimming shortened V by 3 bases and J by 0 bases, and 10 bases separated the two germline ends. CDR1 and CDR2 from the germline V gene are ENHRY and SYGVKD.

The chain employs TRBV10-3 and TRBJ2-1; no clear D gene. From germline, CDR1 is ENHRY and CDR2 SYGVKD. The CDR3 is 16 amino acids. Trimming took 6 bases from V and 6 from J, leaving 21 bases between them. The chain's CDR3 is CAIRDDGRSRTNEQFF. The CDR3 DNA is TGTGCCATCAGGGATGATGGTCGCTCAAGGACCAATGAGCAGTTCTTC.

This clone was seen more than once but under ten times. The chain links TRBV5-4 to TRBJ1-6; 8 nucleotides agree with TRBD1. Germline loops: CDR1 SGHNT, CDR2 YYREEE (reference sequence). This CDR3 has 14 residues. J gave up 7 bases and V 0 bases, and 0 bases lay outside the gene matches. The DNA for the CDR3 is TGTGCCAGCAGCTTGGACAGGGGGAATTCACCCCTCCACTTT. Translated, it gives CASSLDRGNSPLHF.

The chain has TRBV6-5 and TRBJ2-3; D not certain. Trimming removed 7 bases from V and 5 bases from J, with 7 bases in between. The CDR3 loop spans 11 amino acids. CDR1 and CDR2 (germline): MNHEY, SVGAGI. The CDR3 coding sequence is TGTGCCAGCACTTCACTAGATACGCAGTATTTT. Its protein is CASTSLDTQYF.

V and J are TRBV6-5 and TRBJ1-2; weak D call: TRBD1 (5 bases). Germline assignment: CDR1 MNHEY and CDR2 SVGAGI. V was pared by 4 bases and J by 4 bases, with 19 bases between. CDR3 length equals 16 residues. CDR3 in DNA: TGTGCCAGCAGTTGGAAGATGACAGCAATATCCTATGGCTACACCTTC. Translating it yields CASSWKMTAISYGYTF.

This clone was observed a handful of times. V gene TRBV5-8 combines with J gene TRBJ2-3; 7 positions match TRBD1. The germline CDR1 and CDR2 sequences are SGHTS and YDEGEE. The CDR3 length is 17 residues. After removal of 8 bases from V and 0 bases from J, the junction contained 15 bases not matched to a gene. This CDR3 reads CARRFQQGFLSTDTQYF. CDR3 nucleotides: TGTGCCAGGAGATTCCAACAGGGGTTTCTTAGCACAGATACGCAGTATTTT.

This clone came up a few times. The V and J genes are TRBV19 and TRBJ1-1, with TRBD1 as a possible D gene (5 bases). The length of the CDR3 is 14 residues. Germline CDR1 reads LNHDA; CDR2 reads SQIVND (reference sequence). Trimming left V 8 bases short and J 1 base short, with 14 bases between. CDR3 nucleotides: TGTGCCAGTCATAACAGGCGACAGAACACTGAAGCTTTCTTT. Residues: CASHNRRQNTEAFF.